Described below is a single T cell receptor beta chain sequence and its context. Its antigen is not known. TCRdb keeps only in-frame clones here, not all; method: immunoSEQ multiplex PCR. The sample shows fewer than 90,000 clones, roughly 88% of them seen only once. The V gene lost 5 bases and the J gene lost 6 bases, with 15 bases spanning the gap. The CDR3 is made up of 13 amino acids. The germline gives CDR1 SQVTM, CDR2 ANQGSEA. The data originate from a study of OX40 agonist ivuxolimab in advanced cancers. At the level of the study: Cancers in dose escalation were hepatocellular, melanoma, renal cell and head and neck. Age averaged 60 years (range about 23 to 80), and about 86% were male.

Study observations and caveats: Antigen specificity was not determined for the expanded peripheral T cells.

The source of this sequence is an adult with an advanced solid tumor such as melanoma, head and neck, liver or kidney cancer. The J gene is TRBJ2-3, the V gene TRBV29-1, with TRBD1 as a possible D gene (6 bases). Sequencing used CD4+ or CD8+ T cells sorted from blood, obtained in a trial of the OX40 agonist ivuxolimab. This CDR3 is CSVSNSGEDTQYF. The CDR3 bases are TGCAGCGTTTCGAACTCAGGGGAGGATACGCAGTATTTT.